These 22 T cell receptor beta chains originate from one sample sequenced in a study of cytomegalovirus exposure and HLA in healthy donors. PCR was performed using 60 Vbeta and 13 Jbeta primers. Profiled with immunoSEQ multiplex PCR; TCRdb holds only in-frame clones, not every one. Found here are about 200,000 clones, approximately 78% of them singletons; the top ten hold around 6%. The source material was PBMCs. These receptors all come from a woman between 45 and 60 years old in good health and CMV-seropositive.

The CDR3 DNA reads as TGTGCCAGCAGCCAGGGTCCAGCCAACACCGGGGAGCTGTTTTTT. This encodes CASSQGPANTGELFF. The rearrangement links TRBV7-9 to TRBJ2-2; possibly TRBD1 for D (5 bases). Germline CDR1 is SEHNR and CDR2 is FQNEAQ (reference sequence). The CDR3 has 15 residues. V lost 5 bases and J lost 2, with 12 bases in between.

Remarks on this clone: One end of the junction is discordant with germline, which a read error may explain. This chain uses TRBV7-9 with TRBJ1-2, with 8 positions matching TRBD1. There are 16 residues in the CDR3. Germline values: CDR1 SEHNR, CDR2 FQNEAQ (reference sequence). CDR3 sequence reads: CSSSSLGGGQEALPWF. CDR3 in DNA: TGTTCCAGCAGTTCCTTAGGGGGGGGACAGGAGGCCCTCCCTTGGTTC.

The V call is TRBV7-9, the J call TRBJ2-2; no definite D call. The V end was cut by 4 bases, the J end by 2 bases, with 2 bases between. This CDR3 is 12 amino acids long. Germline V gives CDR1 SEHNR, CDR2 FQNEAQ (reference sequence). In nucleotides, the CDR3 is TGTGCCAGCAGCTCAAACACCGGGGAGCTGTTTTTT. It encodes CASSSNTGELFF.

J is TRBJ1-1 and V is TRBV19, with 7 bases identical to TRBD1. J was trimmed by 3 bases and V by 4 bases; bases with no gene match: 8. Germline loops: CDR1 LNHDA, CDR2 SQIVND (reference sequence). The length of the CDR3 is 15 residues. Here the CDR3 reads CASSTSGTAYTEAFF. The DNA of the CDR3 is TGTGCCAGTAGTACCTCCGGGACAGCGTACACTGAAGCTTTCTTT.

This sequence joins TRBV2 and TRBJ2-3; 9 bases fit TRBD2. V shed 10 bases, J shed 2 bases, and the junction held 10 bases outside the gene matches. The CDR3 is 15 residues long. The germline V gene has CDR1 SNHLY and CDR2 FYNNEI. This CDR3 is CATKATSGNTDTQYF. CDR3 bases: TGTGCCACCAAGGCGACTAGCGGAAACACAGATACGCAGTATTTT.

The V and J genes are TRBV28 and TRBJ1-2; 9 nucleotides agree with TRBD1. There are 15 residues in the CDR3. Germline V gene data show CDR1 as MDHEN and CDR2 as SYDVKM. V trimming: 5 bases; J trimming: 2 bases; junction bases outside the gene matches: 6. Here the CDR3 reads CASSAPGQGNYGYTF. The DNA for the CDR3 is TGTGCCAGCAGTGCCCCGGGACAGGGAAACTATGGCTACACCTTC.

V gene TRBV28 combines with J gene TRBJ1-2; a weak D match, TRBD1 (6 bases). V was pared by 5 bases and J by 8 bases, with 15 bases between. There are 13 residues in the CDR3. CDR1 is MDHEN and CDR2 is SYDVKM in the germline V gene. Here the CDR3 DNA reads TGTGCCAGCAGTGACCGGGACACGGGAGGCTACACCTTC. It is translated as CASSDRDTGGYTF.

The gene calls are TRBV5-4 and TRBJ2-3, with 8 positions matching TRBD1. The V and J ends lost 0 bases and 4 bases, in that order; junction bases with no gene match: 7. The CDR3 consists of 16 residues. CDR1 SGHNT and CDR2 YYREEE come from the germline V gene (reference sequence). The CDR3 nucleotides read TGTGCCAGCAGCTTGGCCACAGGGGGTAGGTCAGATACGCAGTATTTT. This sequence encodes CASSLATGGRSDTQYF.

The chain carries TRBV4-1 and TRBJ2-1; 13 bases map to TRBD2. The CDR3 is 18 amino acids. The germline V gene has CDR1 MGHRA and CDR2 YSYEKL. The ends lost 2 bases at V and 10 bases at J; junction bases unmatched: 14. The CDR3 region has the DNA TGCGCCAGCAGCCAACCCCACGGGGGGACTAGCGGGGTCCTCGAGCAGTTCTTC. Amino acid sequence: CASSQPHGGTSGVLEQFF.

The chain combines TRBV10-1 with TRBJ2-5; D may be TRBD1 (6 bases). The CDR3 has 13 amino acids. Trimming left V 3 bases short and J 1 base short, with 6 bases between. Germline V gene sequence: CDR1 WNHNN, CDR2 SYGVQD (reference sequence). CDR3 in amino acids: CASSEGGQETQYF. The DNA for the CDR3 is TGCGCCAGCAGTGAAGGGGGCCAAGAGACCCAGTACTTC.

The CDR3 spells CSVETVEKLFF. The DNA for the CDR3 is TGCAGCGTTGAGACAGTCGAAAAACTGTTTTTT. The chain carries TRBV29-1 and TRBJ1-4, with a tentative D call TRBD1 (5 bases). This CDR3 spans 11 amino acids. Germline V gene data show CDR1 as SQVTM and CDR2 as ANQGSEA. Between the trimmed V and J ends, which lost 3 bases and 8 bases, there was a span of 7 bases.

This clone was counted a few times. The CDR3 loop is CASRTRQVYEQYF. The CDR3 DNA is TGTGCCAGCAGAACTCGACAGGTCTACGAGCAGTACTTC. This chain connects TRBV5-6 to TRBJ2-7; TRBD1 might be the D (6 bases). The CDR3 covers 13 residues. Looked up from germline, CDR1 is SGHDT and CDR2 is YYEEEE. V lost 5 bases and J 3 bases, leaving 12 bases between the germline ends.

The J gene is TRBJ2-3, the V gene TRBV18, with D possibly being TRBD2 (6 bases). The CDR3 covers 14 residues. Germline V gene data show CDR1 as KGHSH and CDR2 as LQKENI. Trimming removed 6 bases at V and 5 bases at J, with 15 bases between. The CDR3 nucleotides are TGTGCCAGCTCCCGTCGTCGTAGCGGAGATACGCAGTATTTT. It specifies CASSRRRSGDTQYF. Full variable domain (missing parts from reference TRBV18 and TRBJ2-3): NAGVMQNPRHLVRRRGQEARLRCSPMKGHSHVYWYRQLPEEGLKFMVYLQKENIIDESGMPKERFSAEFPKEGPSILRIQQVVRGDSAAYFCASSRRRSGDTQYFGPGTRLTVL.

A few counts support this clone. CDR3 nucleotide sequence: TGTGCCAGCAGCTTAGGGTTCGGCTACGAGCAGTACTTC. Protein sequence: CASSLGFGYEQYF. The chain combines TRBV7-9 with TRBJ2-7; D gene unclear. Looked up from germline, CDR1 is SEHNR and CDR2 is FQNEAQ (reference sequence). There are 13 residues in the CDR3. Trimming shortened V by 1 base and J by 3 bases, and 7 bases separated the two germline ends.

V gene TRBV1 combines with J gene TRBJ1-2. TRBV1 counts as a pseudogene. CDR3 length: 10 residues. The CDR3 sequence is CTSRSPGYTF. The CDR3 coding sequence is TGCACCAGCAGGAGTCCTGGCTACACCTTC.

This chain joins TRBV14 and TRBJ2-7; 9 bases line up with TRBD1. The junction had 4 bases not matched to a gene; V was cut back by 2 bases and J by 2 bases. Germline CDR1 and CDR2: SGHDN and FVKESK. CDR3 size: 15 residues. Here the CDR3 reads CASSQTGGEAYEQYF. In nucleotides, the CDR3 is TGTGCCAGCAGCCAAACAGGGGGCGAGGCCTACGAGCAGTACTTC. Combining the CDR3 with reference TRBV14 and TRBJ2-7 gives the whole variable domain EAGVTQFPSHSVIEKGQTVTLRCDPISGHDNLYWYRRVMGKEIKFLLHFVKESKQDESGMPNNRFLAERTGGTYSTLKVQPAELEDSGVYFCASSQTGGEAYEQYFGPGTRLTVT.

V gene TRBV2 combines with J gene TRBJ1-5; 8 bases line up with TRBD1. V lost 6 bases, J lost 4 bases, and 5 bases stayed unmatched. The CDR3 sequence is 14 residues long. CDR1 and CDR2 (germline): SNHLY, FYNNEI. CDR3 sequence (DNA): TGTGCCAGCAGGGCCAGACAGGGGAATCAGCCCCAGCATTTT. This translates into CASRARQGNQPQHF.

This chain connects TRBV7-8 to TRBJ1-2; D gene uncertain. The CDR3 extends over 15 amino acids. V lost 0 bases and J lost 7, with 15 bases in between. Germline V gives CDR1 SGHVS, CDR2 FQNEAQ. Here the CDR3 reads CASSLARLTAGGYTF. DNA of the CDR3: TGTGCCAGCAGCTTAGCACGTCTCACCGCCGGTGGCTACACCTTC.

The chain combines TRBV9 with TRBJ2-5, with D unclear. CDR1 is SGDLS, CDR2 YYNGEE, per germline. Trimming took off 0 bases at V and 1 base at J, with 7 bases between the two ends. The length of the CDR3 is 14 residues. This CDR3 is CASSVGPSQETQYF. The DNA for the CDR3 is TGTGCCAGCAGCGTAGGTCCCAGCCAAGAGACCCAGTACTTC.

CDR3 residues: CASSQSADFYEQYF. The DNA of the CDR3 is TGCGCCAGCAGCCAATCAGCAGACTTCTACGAGCAGTACTTC. The rearrangement links TRBV4-3 to TRBJ2-7; D is unclear. This CDR3 is 14 amino acids long. Germline V gene lookup returns CDR1 LGHNA and CDR2 YSLEER. V gave up 2 bases and J gave up 3 bases, with 11 bases separating them.

This clone was recorded a few times. The chain employs TRBV19 and TRBJ2-1; 10 positions match TRBD2. This CDR3 has 14 amino acids. The trim removed 10 bases at V and 6 bases at J, leaving 9 bases unmatched. Germline-derived CDR1 and CDR2 are LNHDA and SQIVND (reference sequence). The CDR3: CAIRAGGPLNEQFF. The CDR3 nucleotides are TGTGCCATCCGAGCGGGAGGGCCTCTCAATGAGCAGTTCTTC.

The V call is TRBV11-2, the J call TRBJ1-1; possible D gene TRBD1, 6 bases. Germline loops: CDR1 SGHAT, CDR2 FQNNGV. This CDR3 spans 17 amino acids. The V end was cut by 2 bases, the J end by 1 base, with 17 bases between. CDR3 DNA sequence: TGTGCCAGCAGCTTAATTTTAACAGGGAGGGAGAACACTGAAGCTTTCTTT. The encoded protein is CASSLILTGRENTEAFF.